The clone carrying this TCR beta chain was seen more than once but under ten times. Its target is unknown. TCRdb reanalysed the reads using MiXCR and keeps one entry per CDR3 protein. Of hundreds of thousands of distinct CDR3 sequences in the sample, over 7.5% are singletons; the top ten hold roughly 4.5%. The data are from a study of T cell repertoires in cytomegalovirus infection. The overall study: Shared public TCR beta signatures pointed to both CMV infection and a matching HLA type.

The V end lost 0 bases, the J end lost 5 bases, and 14 bases lay between the germline ends. CDR1 and CDR2 (germline): LGHNA, YNFKEQ. This CDR3 has 16 amino acids. Overall study results and limits: What dominated the ex vivo response were HLA-C-restricted CMV-specific TCR beta clonotypes. Cumulative frequency (of public TCR beta family members) identified carriers of CMV plus the relevant HLA.

This receptor was obtained from a human donor in good health (CMV status not recorded). Some clones in this sample may be carry-over from other donors' samples. Sample: PBMCs. The chain links TRBV4-2 to TRBJ1-5, with D hard to call. The CDR3, as DNA: TGTGCCAGCAGCCAAGAACCCCATCAGGCGTATCAGCCCCAGCATTTT. It translates to CASSQEPHQAYQPQHF.